A single count supports the clone carrying this T cell receptor beta chain. Germline V CDR1 and CDR2: GTSNPN, SVGIG (reference sequence). V dropped 5 bases and J dropped 5; count of bases not matched to a gene: 13. This CDR3 has 15 residues. PCR used 60 Vbeta primers and 13 Jbeta primers. Data came from immunoSEQ multiplex PCR; TCRdb stores just in-frame clones and leaves some out. Seen here are about 120,000 clones, roughly 80% observed once, and the top ten hold more than 8%. The data were taken from a study of cytomegalovirus exposure and HLA in healthy donors. This clonotype was sampled from a female donor in good health and CMV-seropositive. This chain connects TRBV30 to TRBJ2-5; 8 nucleotides match TRBD2. Sequencing input: PBMCs. The DNA of the CDR3 is TGTGCCTGGGCGGGGGGTGCGGGGGGTAGGGAGACCCAGTACTTC. Its protein product is CAWAGGAGGRETQYF.